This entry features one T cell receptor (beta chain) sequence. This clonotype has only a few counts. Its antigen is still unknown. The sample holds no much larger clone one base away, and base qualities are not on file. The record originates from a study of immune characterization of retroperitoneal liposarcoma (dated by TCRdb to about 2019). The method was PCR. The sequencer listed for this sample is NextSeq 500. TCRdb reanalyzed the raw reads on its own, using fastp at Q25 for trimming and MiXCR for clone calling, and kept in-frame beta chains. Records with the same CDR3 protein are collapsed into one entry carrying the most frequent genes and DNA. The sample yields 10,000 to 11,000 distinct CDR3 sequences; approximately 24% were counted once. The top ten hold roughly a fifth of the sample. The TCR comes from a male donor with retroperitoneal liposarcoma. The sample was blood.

In nucleotide form, the sequence is TGTGCCAGCGGCCCAGGTCCTTACAATGAGCAGTTCTTC. Its amino acids are CASGPGPYNEQFF. The rearranged chain carries TRBV6-5 and TRBJ2-1, with the D gene not confidently named. Based on the germline V gene, the CDR1 and CDR2 sequences are MNHEY and SVGAGI. The CDR3 sequence holds 13 residues, the cysteine and phenylalanine included. The CDR3 DNA has 39 bases and is translated from base 1. Trimming takes 8 bases from V and 4 bases from J, and the germline ends sit 12 bases apart.